One T cell receptor beta chain is described in this entry. Relative to the germline gene, one junction end is altered; a read error may explain this. Looked up from germline, CDR1 is SGDLS and CDR2 is YYNGEE. CDR3 size: 16 residues. The repertoire was sequenced with immunoSEQ multiplex PCR; TCRdb's copy has only in-frame clones and lacks some. The sample consists of some 330,000 clones, 70% to 90% of them appearing once. This sample is part of a study of blood T cell repertoires in COVID-19. Study information: The United States, Italy and Spain were the sources of the acute and convalescent COVID-19 samples.

This sequence joins TRBV9 and TRBJ2-1, with 9 positions matching TRBD2. Material: peripheral blood. This clonotype was obtained from a woman aged 45-60 years with active or convalescent COVID-19. The CDR3 DNA reads TGTGCCCGCAGCCTGAGGGGGCGGGGGGGTTTCAATGAGCAGTTCTTC. It specifies CARSLRGRGGFNEQFF.